This TCR beta chain comes out of a study of T cells in Graves' hyperthyroidism and ophthalmopathy. This clonotype was detected ten times or more. Template material for amplifying TCR beta CDR3 regions consisted of RNA transcripts. Using the HTBI primer set, a first-round RT-PCR was run on the TCR CDR3. One entry per CDR3 protein results from TCRdb running MiXCR on the multiplex PCR reads. This table has a few hundred thousand distinct CDR3 sequences, roughly 25% appearing once. This TCR was recovered from a man between 50 and 59 years old with Graves' hyperthyroidism. The specimen sequenced was blood.

For the CDR3, the DNA is TGTGCCAGCAGTGGACTAGCTGGAGCGTGGACCGGGGAGCTGTTTTTT. It translates to CASSGLAGAWTGELFF. V and J are TRBV12-3 or TRBV12-4 and TRBJ2-2; 8 nucleotides align to TRBD2. J was trimmed by 5 bases and V by 5 bases; bases with no gene match: 10. The CDR3 runs to 16 residues.